Following are 11 T cell receptor beta chains from one sample sequenced in a study of identical twins. TCRdb reprocessed the 5' RACE reads with MiXCR, giving one entry per CDR3 protein. Of around 1.7 million distinct CDR3 sequences listed, about 32% are singletons. The sequenced sample consisted of cord blood. The receptors come from a newborn girl in good health.

The table lists this clonotype with a few counts. This chain uses TRBV7-2 with TRBJ2-7; no firm D call. Trimming left V 6 bases short and J 5 bases short, with 11 bases between. In germline, CDR1 is SGHTA, CDR2 FQGNSA. The CDR3 is made up of 12 amino acids. DNA for the CDR3: TGTGCCAGCAGACCGGATGTGAACGAGCAGTACTTC. Translated: CASRPDVNEQYF.

This clonotype has just a few counts. The V call is TRBV28, the J call TRBJ1-5; 7 bases align to TRBD1. This CDR3 region has 16 residues. Per germline, CDR1 MDHEN and CDR2 SYDVKM. Trimming removed 7 bases from V and 7 bases from J; junction bases left unmatched: 16. The CDR3 spells CASTLTHRGRGQPQHF. Here the CDR3 DNA reads TGTGCCAGCACCCTAACACACAGGGGCAGGGGGCAGCCCCAGCATTTT.

The chain couples TRBV28 to TRBJ1-1, with D unclear. Trimming stripped 5 bases from V and 1 base from J, with 11 bases between. The CDR3 length is 14 residues. Per germline, CDR1 MDHEN and CDR2 SYDVKM. The CDR3 protein is CASSPGCRNTEAFF. CDR3 bases: TGTGCCAGCAGTCCGGGGTGCAGGAACACTGAAGCTTTCTTT.

This clonotype was found a few times. The rearrangement joins TRBV10-2 to TRBJ1-2; no clear D gene. The CDR3 runs 13 residues. V lost 10 bases, J lost 2 bases, and 14 bases lay in between. Germline V lookup: CDR1 WSHSY, CDR2 SAAADI. CDR3 bases: TGCGCCACCTGGGAGGGTCGCAACTATGGCTACACCTTC. Translated: CATWEGRNYGYTF.

The chain uses TRBV7-9 and TRBJ1-4; tentatively, D is TRBD1 (6 bases). This CDR3 spans 14 amino acids. The V gene's germline CDR1 is SEHNR and CDR2 FQNEAQ (reference sequence). Trimming cost V 6 bases and J 8 bases, with 16 bases left between them. The CDR3 nucleotides are TGTGCCAGCAGTGACTACAGGGTTGGGGAAAAACTGTTTTTT. Translation: CASSDYRVGEKLFF.

The chain couples TRBV21-1 to TRBJ2-1. TRBV21-1 is a listed pseudogene. The CDR3 contains 15 residues. The CDR3 loop reads CASSKGVGTYNEQFF. The CDR3 DNA sequence: TGTGCCAGCAGCAAAGGGGTAGGAACTTACAATGAGCAGTTCTTC.

This chain connects TRBV29-1 to TRBJ1-1; D uncertain. CDR3 length: 15 amino acids. V lost 1 base and J lost 0, with 12 bases in between. Germline values: CDR1 SQVTM, CDR2 ANQGSEA. CDR3 nucleotides: TGCAGCGTTGAAGGGGCCCGGGGTTTGAACACTGAAGCTTTCTTT. It translates to CSVEGARGLNTEAFF.

This clonotype was picked up many times. The genes are TRBV5-1 and TRBJ2-5, with 8 bases fitting TRBD1. Germline CDR1 SGHRS, CDR2 YFSETQ. The CDR3 totals 13 residues. Unmatched junction bases numbered 1, after V lost 2 bases and J lost 4 bases. CDR3 protein: CASSFGQGETQYF. CDR3 DNA: TGCGCCAGCAGCTTTGGACAGGGAGAGACCCAGTACTTC.

Of note for this clonotype: A read error may explain this, as a much larger clone is one base away. The V gene is TRBV18, the J gene TRBJ2-7, with D possibly being TRBD1 (5 bases). CDR3 length equals 14 residues. The V gene's germline CDR1 is KGHSH and CDR2 LQKENI. The chain's CDR3 is CASSPQGLTYEQSF. CDR3 sequence (DNA): TGTGCCAGCTCACCTCAGGGCCTCACCTACGAGCAGTCCTTC.

Notes on this clonotype: A much larger clone differs from this one at a single base, so this may be a read error. CDR3 DNA: TGTGCCAGCAGTTACCCGGCAGCCTCCTACGAGCAGTACTTC. It codes for CASSYPAASYEQYF. The rearrangement links TRBV6-5 to TRBJ2-7; D uncertain. Germline CDR1 MNHEY, CDR2 SVGAGI. The CDR3 sequence is 14 residues long. V was shortened by 2 bases and J by 0 bases, with 8 bases between the two germline ends.

This clonotype occurred once. This sequence joins TRBV28 and TRBJ2-3; TRBD1 might be the D (6 bases). CDR1 is MDHEN, CDR2 SYDVKM, per germline. This CDR3 spans 14 amino acids. Trimming removed 3 bases at V and 4 bases at J, with 11 bases between. In DNA, the CDR3 is TGTGCCAGCAGTTTCGCGAACAGGGCAGATACGCAGTATTTT. Translating gives CASSFANRADTQYF.